The clone carrying this TCR beta chain was detected only a few times. These data are taken from a study of read filtering for tumor transcriptome and immune sequencing. CDR3 size: 14 residues. Germline CDR1 SGHTA, CDR2 FQGNSA. Trimming removed 3 bases at V and 3 bases at J, with 8 bases between. This library used roughly 430 ng RNA and molecular barcoded adaptors spanning alpha/delta and beta/gamma chains. TCRdb analysed the reads with MiXCR anew, one entry per CDR3 protein. The sample includes about 61,000 distinct CDR3 sequences, nearly 20% of them seen just once. This receptor was identified in a donor aged 40 or older with multiple myeloma. The chain joins TRBV7-2 to TRBJ1-4, with TRBD1 as a possible D gene (5 bases). What was sequenced was a population of CD138-negative cells sorted from bone marrow. For the CDR3, the DNA is TGTGCCAGCAGCTTCGGGGCGTCTAATGAAAAACTGTTTTTT. Translation: CASSFGASNEKLFF.